This TCR beta chain was identified in a study of OX40 agonist ivuxolimab in advanced cancers. Findings and caveats of the study: Also present in some nonresponders was a low level of normalized T-cell clonal expansion. With doses of 0.1 to 3.0 mg/kg, CD4+ and CD8+ blood T cells had undergone clonal expansion by week 6. CD8+ T cells were the subset that, on average, had more expanded clones than CD4+.

Any history of autoimmune disease or systemic immunosuppression disqualified patients. The repertoire was sequenced with immunoSEQ multiplex PCR; TCRdb's copy has only in-frame clones and lacks some. The table lists 70,000 to 80,000 clones, about 90% of them singletons. About this clone: Its antigen is not known.

Germline CDR1 is SGHVS and CDR2 is FQNEAQ. CDR3 size: 14 residues. The V gene lost 6 bases and the J gene lost 4 bases, with 13 bases spanning the gap. The rearrangement joins TRBV7-8 to TRBJ1-5; D may be TRBD1 (5 bases). The sequence was collected from an adult with an advanced solid tumor such as melanoma, head and neck, liver or kidney cancer. Sequenced here: CD4+ or CD8+ T cells sorted from blood, sampled in a trial of the OX40 agonist ivuxolimab. CDR3: CASRAGQGNQPQHF. The CDR3 bases are TGTGCCAGCAGGGCGGGGCAGGGAAATCAGCCCCAGCATTTT.